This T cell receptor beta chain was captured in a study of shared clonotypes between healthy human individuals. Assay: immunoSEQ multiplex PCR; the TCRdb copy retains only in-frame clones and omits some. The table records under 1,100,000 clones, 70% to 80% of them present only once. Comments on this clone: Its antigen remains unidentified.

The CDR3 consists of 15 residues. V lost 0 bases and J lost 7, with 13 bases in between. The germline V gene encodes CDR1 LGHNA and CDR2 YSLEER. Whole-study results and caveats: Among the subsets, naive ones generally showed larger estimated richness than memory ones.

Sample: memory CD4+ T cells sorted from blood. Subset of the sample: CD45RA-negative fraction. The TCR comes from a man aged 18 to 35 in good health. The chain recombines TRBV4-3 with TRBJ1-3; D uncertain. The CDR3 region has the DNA TGCGCCAGCAGCCAAGACCGAATCTGGGAGAACACCATATATTTT. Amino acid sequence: CASSQDRIWENTIYF.